The 8 T cell receptor beta chains listed next were all sequenced from one sample in a study of breast tumors, draining lymph nodes, adjacent tissues. TCRdb re-analysed the multiplex PCR reads in MiXCR, keeping a single row per CDR3 protein. The sample lists about 230,000 distinct CDR3 sequences; roughly 30% were seen once. Samples came from axillary lymph nodes draining the breast cancer. Sequenced: axillary lymph node tissue. These receptor sequences come from a female donor with breast cancer. Some clones in this sample may be carry-over from other donors' samples.

This chain links TRBV19 with TRBJ2-7; 7 bases are shared with TRBD2. The V gene's germline CDR1 is LNHDA and CDR2 SQIVND (reference sequence). CDR3 length equals 15 residues. The J segment lost 1 base and the V segment lost 7 bases, leaving 10 bases of the junction unmatched. The CDR3 reads CASKKSSGASYEQYF. In DNA, the CDR3 is TGTGCCAGTAAGAAGTCTAGCGGAGCTTCCTACGAGCAGTACTTC.

Concerning this clonotype itself: No conserved phenylalanine or tryptophan ends this CDR3, so it is likely a read error. The limits of the CDR3 on the DNA are not certain, so only TCRdb's listed CDR3 is given. The chain couples TRBV9 to TRBJ1-2. Germline CDR1 reads SGDLS; CDR2 reads YYNGEE. The CDR3 spans 9 amino acids, including both terminal residues. CDR3 in amino acids: CASSVSPSG.

The table lists this clonotype with many counts. V gene TRBV5-1 combines with J gene TRBJ2-7; TRBD1 matches at 7 bases. Trimming at V came to 2 bases and at J to 2 bases, leaving 4 bases not matched to a gene. Germline V lookup: CDR1 SGHRS, CDR2 YFSETQ. CDR3 length: 14 residues. DNA for the CDR3: TGCGCCAGCAGCTTCACGACAGGGACCTACGAGCAGTACTTC. Amino acids: CASSFTTGTYEQYF.

The rearrangement joins TRBV11-2 to TRBJ2-4; TRBD1 or TRBD2 may be the D gene (5 bases each). CDR1 and CDR2 from the germline V gene are SGHAT and FQNNGV. Trimming took off 3 bases at V and 2 bases at J, with 14 bases between the two ends. The CDR3 runs to 16 residues. The CDR3 nucleotides are TGTGCCAGCAGCTTGGGGCCGACTACACCCAAAAACATTCAGTACTTC. Translating gives CASSLGPTTPKNIQYF.

This clonotype appeared a few times. Just one base apart from a much larger clone, this may be a read error. The gene calls are TRBV19 and TRBJ1-5, with a possible D match to TRBD1 (5 bases). The germline V and J ends were trimmed by 6 bases and 2 bases, with 14 bases remaining between them. The CDR3 has 15 amino acids. In germline, CDR1 is LNHDA, CDR2 SQIVND (reference sequence). The DNA for the CDR3 is TGTGCCAGTAGATCCCGGGGCAGACGCAATCAGCCCCAGCATTTT. It codes for CASRSRGRRNQPQHF.

In its sample, this clonotype was seen a few times. This chain connects TRBV6-5 to TRBJ2-4; TRBD1 or TRBD2 may be the D gene (5 bases each). Between the trimmed V and J ends, which lost 0 bases and 1 base, there was a span of 10 bases. From germline, CDR1 is MNHEY and CDR2 SVGAGI. The CDR3 runs 16 residues. The CDR3 loop reads CASSYSRAGAKNIQYF. The CDR3 nucleotides are TGTGCCAGCAGTTACTCGAGGGCAGGGGCCAAAAACATTCAGTACTTC.

This clonotype was counted many times. The rearrangement joins TRBV11-2 to TRBJ2-3; unclear D gene. Germline CDR1 reads SGHAT; CDR2 reads FQNNGV. The CDR3 length is 12 residues. The V gene lost 6 bases and the J gene lost 5 bases, with 9 bases spanning the gap. CDR3 bases: TGTGCCAGCAGTGCTATAGTAGATACGCAGTATTTT. It is translated as CASSAIVDTQYF.

This clonotype was detected a few times. The chain has TRBV4-1 and TRBJ2-1; 12 bases are a match to TRBD2. CDR3 length equals 17 residues. Trimming cost V 3 bases and J 0 bases; bases outside gene matches: 3. Germline CDR1 reads MGHRA; CDR2 reads YSYEKL. CDR3 DNA sequence: TGCGCCAGCAGCCAGCGGACTAGCGGGATCTCCTACAATGAGCAGTTCTTC. Residues: CASSQRTSGISYNEQFF.